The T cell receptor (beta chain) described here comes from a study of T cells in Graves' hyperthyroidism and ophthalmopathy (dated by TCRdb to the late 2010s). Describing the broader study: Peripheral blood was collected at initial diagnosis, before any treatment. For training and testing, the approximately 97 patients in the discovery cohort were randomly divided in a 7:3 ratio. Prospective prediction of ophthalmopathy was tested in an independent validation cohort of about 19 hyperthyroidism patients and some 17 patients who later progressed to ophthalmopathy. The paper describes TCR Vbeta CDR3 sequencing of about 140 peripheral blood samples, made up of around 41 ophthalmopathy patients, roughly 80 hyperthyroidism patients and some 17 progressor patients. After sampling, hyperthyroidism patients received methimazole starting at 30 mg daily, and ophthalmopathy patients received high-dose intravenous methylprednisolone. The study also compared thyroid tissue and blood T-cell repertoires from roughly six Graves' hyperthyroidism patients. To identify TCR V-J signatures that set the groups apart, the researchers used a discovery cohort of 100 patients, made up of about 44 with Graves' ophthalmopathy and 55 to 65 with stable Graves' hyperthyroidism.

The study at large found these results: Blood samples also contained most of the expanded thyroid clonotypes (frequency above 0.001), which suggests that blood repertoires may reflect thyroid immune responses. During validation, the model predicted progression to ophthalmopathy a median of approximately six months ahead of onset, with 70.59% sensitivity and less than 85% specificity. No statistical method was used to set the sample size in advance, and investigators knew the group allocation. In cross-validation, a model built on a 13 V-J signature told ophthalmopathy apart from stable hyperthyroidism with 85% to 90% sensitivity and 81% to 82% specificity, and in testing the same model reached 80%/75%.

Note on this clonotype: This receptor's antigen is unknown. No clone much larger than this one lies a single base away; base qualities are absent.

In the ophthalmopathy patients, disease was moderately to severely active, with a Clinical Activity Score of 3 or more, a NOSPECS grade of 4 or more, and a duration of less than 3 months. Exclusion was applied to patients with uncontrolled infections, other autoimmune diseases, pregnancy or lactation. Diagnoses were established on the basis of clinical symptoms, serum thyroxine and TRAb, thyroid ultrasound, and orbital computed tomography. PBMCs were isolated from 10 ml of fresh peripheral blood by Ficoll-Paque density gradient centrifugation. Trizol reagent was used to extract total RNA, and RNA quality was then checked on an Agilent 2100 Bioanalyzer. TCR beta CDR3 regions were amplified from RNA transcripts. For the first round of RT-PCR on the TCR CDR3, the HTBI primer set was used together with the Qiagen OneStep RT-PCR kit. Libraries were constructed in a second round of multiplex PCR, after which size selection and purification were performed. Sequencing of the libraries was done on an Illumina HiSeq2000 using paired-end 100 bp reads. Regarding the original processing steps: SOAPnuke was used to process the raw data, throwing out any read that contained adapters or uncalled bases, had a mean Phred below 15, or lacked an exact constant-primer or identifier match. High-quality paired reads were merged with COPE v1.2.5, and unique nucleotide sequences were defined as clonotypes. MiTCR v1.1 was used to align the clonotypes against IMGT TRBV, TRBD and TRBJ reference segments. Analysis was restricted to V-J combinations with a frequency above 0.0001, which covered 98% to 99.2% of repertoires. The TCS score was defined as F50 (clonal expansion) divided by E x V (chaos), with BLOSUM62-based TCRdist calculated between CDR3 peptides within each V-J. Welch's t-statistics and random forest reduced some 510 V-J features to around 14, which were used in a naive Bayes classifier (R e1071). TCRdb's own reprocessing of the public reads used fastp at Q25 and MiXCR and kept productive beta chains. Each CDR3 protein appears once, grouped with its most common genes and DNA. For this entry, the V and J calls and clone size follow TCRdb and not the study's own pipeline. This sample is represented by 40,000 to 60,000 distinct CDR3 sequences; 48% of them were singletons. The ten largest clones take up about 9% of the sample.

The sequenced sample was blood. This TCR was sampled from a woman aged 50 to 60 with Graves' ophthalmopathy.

CDR3 reads: CASSQKTV. The sequenced DNA: TGTGCCAGCAGCCAAAAGACAGTG. The chain couples TRBV2 to TRBJ2-7; 5 matching bases give a weak D call of TRBD1. The CDR3 spans 8 residues, from the cysteine through the valine. The CDR3 DNA has 24 bases and is translated from base 1. CDR1 and CDR2, per the germline V gene, are SNHLY and FYNNEI.